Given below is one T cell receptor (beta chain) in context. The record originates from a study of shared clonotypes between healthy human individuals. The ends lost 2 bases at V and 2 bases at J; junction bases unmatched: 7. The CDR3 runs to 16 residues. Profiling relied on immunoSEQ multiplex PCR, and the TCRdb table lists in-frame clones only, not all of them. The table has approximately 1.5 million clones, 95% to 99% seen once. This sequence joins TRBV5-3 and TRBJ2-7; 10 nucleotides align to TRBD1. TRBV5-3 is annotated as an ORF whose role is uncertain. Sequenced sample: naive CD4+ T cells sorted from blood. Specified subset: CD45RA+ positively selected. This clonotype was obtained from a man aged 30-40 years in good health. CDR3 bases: TGTGCCAGAAGCTTCCCCGGGACAGGGGCGCCCTACGAGCAGTACTTC. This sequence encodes CARSFPGTGAPYEQYF.